In this sample, the clone carrying this TCR beta chain turned up many times. The TCR beta library used iRepertoire HTBI primers with Arm-PCR amplification of CDR3. MiXCR was run by TCRdb on the multiplex PCR reads, yielding one entry per CDR3 protein. The sample lists 450,000 to 700,000 distinct CDR3 sequences; about 14% were seen once. The sample originates from a study of regulatory T cells in long-lasting Graves disease. Time point noted: newly diagnosed GD, antithyroid drugs for less than 3 months. Isolated PBMC RNA provided the starting material for the TCR library. The CDR3 spans 14 residues. From germline, CDR1 is SNHLY and CDR2 FYNNEI. V shed 7 bases and J shed 1 base, with 13 bases lying between them. These sequences were also reported in another study, on T cells in Graves' hyperthyroidism and ophthalmopathy.

Sequenced material: peripheral blood mononuclear cells (PBMCs), taken at new diagnosis, from a patient treated with antithyroid drugs. This sequence joins TRBV2 and TRBJ1-2; no reliable D call. The sequence was obtained from a man aged 25-45 years with Graves disease. CDR3 nucleotides: TGTGCCAGCACCGAAAGTCGGGGTAACTATGGCTACACCTTC. Translating it yields CASTESRGNYGYTF. The full variable domain, completed using reference TRBV2 and TRBJ1-2, is EPEVTQTPSHQVTQMGQEVILRCVPISNHLYFYWYRQILGQKVEFLVSFYNNEISEKSEIFDDQFSVERPDGSNFTLKIRSTKLEDSAMYFCASTESRGNYGYTFGSGTRLTVV.